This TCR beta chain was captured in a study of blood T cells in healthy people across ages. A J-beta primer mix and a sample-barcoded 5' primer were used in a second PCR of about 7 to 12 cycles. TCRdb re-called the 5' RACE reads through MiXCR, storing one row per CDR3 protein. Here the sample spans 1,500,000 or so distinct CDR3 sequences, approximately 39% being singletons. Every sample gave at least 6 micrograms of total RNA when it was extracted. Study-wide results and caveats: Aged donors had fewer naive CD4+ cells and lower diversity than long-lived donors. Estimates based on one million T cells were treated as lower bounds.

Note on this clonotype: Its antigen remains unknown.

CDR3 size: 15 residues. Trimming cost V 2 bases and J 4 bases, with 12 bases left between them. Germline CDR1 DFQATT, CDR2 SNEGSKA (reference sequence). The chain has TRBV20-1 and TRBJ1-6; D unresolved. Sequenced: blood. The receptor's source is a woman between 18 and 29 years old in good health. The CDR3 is CSARLSLGYNSPLHF. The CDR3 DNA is TGCAGTGCTAGACTCTCCCTGGGGTATAATTCACCCCTCCACTTT.